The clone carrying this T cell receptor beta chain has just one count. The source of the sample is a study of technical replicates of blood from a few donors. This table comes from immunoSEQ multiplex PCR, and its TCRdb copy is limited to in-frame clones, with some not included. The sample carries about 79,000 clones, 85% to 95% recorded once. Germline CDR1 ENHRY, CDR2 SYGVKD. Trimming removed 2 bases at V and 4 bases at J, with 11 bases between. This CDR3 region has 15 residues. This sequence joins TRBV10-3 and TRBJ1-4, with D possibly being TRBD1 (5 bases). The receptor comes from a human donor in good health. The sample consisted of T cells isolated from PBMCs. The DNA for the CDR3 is TGTGCCATCAGTGAGAAGGGGTCCTTTAATGAAAAACTGTTTTTT. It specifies CAISEKGSFNEKLFF.